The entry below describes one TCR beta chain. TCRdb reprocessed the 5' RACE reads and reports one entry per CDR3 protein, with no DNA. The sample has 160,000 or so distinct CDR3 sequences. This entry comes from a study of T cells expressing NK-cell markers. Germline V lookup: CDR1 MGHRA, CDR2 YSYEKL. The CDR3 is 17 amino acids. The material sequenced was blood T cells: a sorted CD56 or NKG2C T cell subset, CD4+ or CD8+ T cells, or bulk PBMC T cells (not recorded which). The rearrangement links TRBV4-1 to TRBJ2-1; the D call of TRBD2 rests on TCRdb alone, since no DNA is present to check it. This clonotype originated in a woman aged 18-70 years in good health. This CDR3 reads CASSQDRTSGGPHEQFF.